The 30 T cell receptor beta chains below were found in one sample sequenced in a study of Ad26.COV2.S vaccination and SARS-CoV-2 variants. The repertoire was sequenced with immunoSEQ multiplex PCR; TCRdb's copy has only in-frame clones and lacks some. This sample has about 480,000 clones; roughly 85% occur once, and the top ten carry about 13%. The treatment here: around 19 received Ad26.COV2.S at low or high dose, single or two shots; a few received placebo; per-sample allocation not given. Each sample was drawn 63 days after the first injection (of vaccine or placebo). The starting material was peripheral blood, obtained in a trial of Ad26.COV2.S vaccine versus placebo. The origin of the receptors is a person aged 18-65 years who received the Ad26.COV2.S COVID-19 vaccine or a placebo.

This clone was recorded only once. V gene TRBV4-3 combines with J gene TRBJ1-1; D remains unclear. Germline V gene data show CDR1 as LGHNA and CDR2 as YSLEER. V was trimmed by 0 bases and J by 4 bases, leaving 15 bases between them. The CDR3 is 16 residues long. DNA for the CDR3: TGCGCCAGCAGCCAAGATGCTCGGGCTCCGGGCACTGAAGCTTTCTTT. Its protein product is CASSQDARAPGTEAFF.

The gene calls are TRBV7-8 and TRBJ2-1, with D tentatively TRBD2 (6 bases). The germline V gene has CDR1 SGHVS and CDR2 FQNEAQ. Trimming pared 1 base from V and 4 bases from J, leaving 14 bases between. CDR3 length equals 16 residues. For the CDR3, the DNA is TGTGCCAGCAGCTTAGTCATCGGCGCGGGATACAATGAGCAGTTCTTC. Its translation: CASSLVIGAGYNEQFF.

In this sample, this clone turned up once. The chain recombines TRBV9 with TRBJ1-6; D uncertain. The CDR3 length is 14 residues. Trimming pared 0 bases from V and 7 bases from J, leaving 8 bases between. Per germline, CDR1 SGDLS and CDR2 YYNGEE. Here the CDR3 reads CASSVVAENSPLHF. The CDR3 nucleotides read TGTGCCAGCAGCGTAGTGGCGGAGAATTCACCCCTCCACTTT.

The V gene is TRBV29-1, the J gene TRBJ2-7, with TRBD2 as a possible D gene (6 bases). Per the germline V gene, CDR1 is SQVTM and CDR2 is ANQGSEA. The CDR3 has 17 amino acids. V was clipped by 7 bases and J by 3 bases, with 28 bases between them. The CDR3 loop is CSAHVGLGGKGYYEQYF. The DNA for the CDR3 is TGCAGCGCCCATGTGGGCCTGGGGGGAAAGGGGTACTACGAGCAGTACTTC.

The chain carries TRBV5-6 and TRBJ1-2; the D gene is possibly TRBD1 (5 bases). Per the germline V gene, CDR1 is SGHDT and CDR2 is YYEEEE. The germline V and J ends were trimmed by 0 bases and 5 bases, with 11 bases remaining between them. CDR3 length equals 14 residues. In nucleotides, the CDR3 is TGTGCCAGCAGCTTGGTTGGGGGTTCGTATGGCTACACCTTC. It yields the protein CASSLVGGSYGYTF.

V and J are TRBV11-1 and TRBJ2-7, with 8 bases matching TRBD2. The CDR3 loop spans 16 amino acids. In germline, CDR1 is SGHAT, CDR2 FQDESV (reference sequence). J was trimmed by 0 bases and V by 1 base; bases with no gene match: 5. The CDR3 spells CASSLGLLAASYEQYF. CDR3 DNA: TGTGCCAGCAGCTTAGGACTACTAGCGGCCTCCTACGAGCAGTACTTC.

The rearrangement links TRBV25-1 to TRBJ2-1; D is ambiguous. Germline assignment: CDR1 MGHDK and CDR2 SYGVNS. This CDR3 is 12 amino acids long. Trimming pared 5 bases from V and 15 bases from J, leaving 17 bases between. CDR3 residues: CASSPRQVEWFF. CDR3 sequence (DNA): TGTGCCAGCAGTCCTCGGCAGGTTGAATGGTTCTTC.

V is TRBV3-1 (or the pseudogene TRBV3-2) and J is TRBJ2-1; D is possibly TRBD1 or TRBD2 (5 bases each). Trimming pared 3 bases from V and 8 bases from J, leaving 17 bases between. This CDR3 has 15 residues. From germline, CDR1 is LGHDT and CDR2 YNNKEL (reference sequence). The CDR3 sequence: CASSHEWGFTDEQFF. The CDR3 nucleotides read TGTGCCAGCAGCCACGAGTGGGGGTTTACCGATGAGCAGTTCTTC.

The CDR3 nucleotides read TGTGCCAGCAGCTTGGGACACGCCGACACTACGCAGTATTTT. It translates to CASSLGHADTTQYF. The chain couples TRBV7-9 to TRBJ2-3, with D maybe TRBD1 (6 bases). From germline, CDR1 is SEHNR and CDR2 FQNEAQ (reference sequence). The CDR3 runs to 14 residues. V was trimmed by 3 bases and J by 8 bases, leaving 15 bases between them.

This chain links TRBV9 with TRBJ2-1; 12 positions match TRBD1. The V gene's germline CDR1 is SGDLS and CDR2 YYNGEE. The CDR3 spans 15 residues. With V trimmed by 3 bases and J by 7 bases, 5 bases remained unmatched. As DNA, the CDR3 is TGTGCCAGCAGCGAGGGACAGGGGGCAATAAATGAGCAGTTCTTC. It yields the protein CASSEGQGAINEQFF. Supplemented by reference TRBV9 and TRBJ2-1, the full variable domain reads DSGVTQTPKHLITATGQRVTLRCSPRSGDLSVYWYQQSLDQGLQFLIQYYNGEERAKGNILERFSAQQFPDLHSELNLSSLELGDSALYFCASSEGQGAINEQFFGPGTRLTVL.

CDR3 DNA: TGTGCCAGCAGTTACTTATCTAGCGCTAACACCGGGGAGCTGTTTTTT. Translation: CASSYLSSANTGELFF. This rearrangement joins TRBV6-6 to TRBJ2-2, with TRBD2 as a possible D gene (6 bases). Germline V CDR1 and CDR2: MNHNY, SVGAGI (reference sequence). This CDR3 region has 16 residues. V lost 1 base to trimming and J lost 2 bases, with 11 bases between them.

This chain links TRBV15 with TRBJ2-2; TRBD1 matches at 7 bases. Per the germline V gene, CDR1 is LNHNV and CDR2 is YYDKDF (reference sequence). The ends lost 6 bases at V and 7 bases at J; junction bases unmatched: 17. The CDR3 covers 17 residues. CDR3 protein: CATSPAPGTAPLGELFF. The CDR3 DNA reads as TGTGCCACCAGTCCCGCTCCAGGGACAGCCCCCCTCGGGGAGCTGTTTTTT.

The gene calls are TRBV6-5 and TRBJ1-6; D remains ambiguous. Trimming took 7 bases from V and 5 from J, leaving 15 bases between them. The CDR3 consists of 15 residues. Germline V gene data show CDR1 as MNHEY and CDR2 as SVGAGI. The CDR3 coding sequence is TGTGCCAGCAATGCCCACCCGTCAGATAATTCACCCCTCCACTTT. Translating gives CASNAHPSDNSPLHF.

This clone was detected only a few times. V gene TRBV4-2 combines with J gene TRBJ2-1; TRBD2 matches at 12 bases. This CDR3 has 16 amino acids. Germline CDR1 reads LGHNA; CDR2 reads YNFKEQ. After removal of 0 bases from V and 9 bases from J, the junction contained 6 bases not matched to a gene. The CDR3 sequence is CASSQELTSGSSEQFF. CDR3 nucleotide sequence: TGTGCCAGCAGCCAAGAGCTGACTAGCGGGAGTAGTGAGCAGTTCTTC.

This rearrangement joins TRBV28 to TRBJ2-2; D may be TRBD2 (5 bases). The germline V and J ends were trimmed by 5 bases and 0 bases, with 22 bases remaining between them. The CDR3 extends over 19 amino acids. The germline V gene has CDR1 MDHEN and CDR2 SYDVKM. In DNA, the CDR3 is TGTGCCAGCAGTATCTCCGACATTCGGCGGGTACCGAACACCGGGGAGCTGTTTTTT. Its translation is CASSISDIRRVPNTGELFF.

The rearrangement joins TRBV7-3 to TRBJ2-3; D remains unclear. The CDR3 runs 16 residues. Germline V CDR1 and CDR2: SGHTA, FQGTGA. The V end lost 2 bases, the J end lost 0 bases, and 12 bases lay between the germline ends. The CDR3 bases are TGTGCCAGCAGCTTATTGGTAACAGCTAGCACAGATACGCAGTATTTT. It yields the protein CASSLLVTASTDTQYF.

The chain has TRBV14 and TRBJ2-7, with a tentative D call TRBD2 (6 bases). Germline loops: CDR1 SGHDN, CDR2 FVKESK. V lost 4 bases to trimming and J lost 2 bases, with 12 bases between them. The CDR3 sequence is 14 residues long. CDR3 nucleotide sequence: TGTGCCAGCAGCCGCCCGGGACTTACCTACGAGCAGTACTTC. Translation gives CASSRPGLTYEQYF.

The chain carries TRBV5-5 and TRBJ2-7; D is ambiguous. V lost 4 bases to trimming and J lost 4 bases, with 9 bases between them. The V gene's germline CDR1 is SGHKS and CDR2 YYEKEE (reference sequence). The length of the CDR3 is 12 residues. CDR3 nucleotide sequence: TGTGCCAGCAGCGGAGTCCGATACGAGCAGTACTTC. Its protein product is CASSGVRYEQYF.

V usage is TRBV7-9 and J usage is TRBJ2-1, with 9 bases aligning to TRBD1. The germline V gene has CDR1 SEHNR and CDR2 FQNEAQ (reference sequence). This CDR3 is 16 amino acids long. V shed 5 bases and J 7 bases; nucleotides not matched to a gene: 12. CDR3 nucleotides: TGTGCCAGCAGCCTCGCTAGGGGACAGGGAGTAAATGAGCAGTTCTTC. It is translated as CASSLARGQGVNEQFF. Full variable domain (remainder filled in from reference TRBV7-9 and TRBJ2-1): DTGVSQNPRHKITKRGQNVTFRCDPISEHNRLYWYRQTLGQGPEFLTYFQNEAQLEKSRLLSDRFSAERPKGSFSTLEIQRTEQGDSAMYLCASSLARGQGVNEQFFGPGTRLTVL.

This chain joins TRBV19 and TRBJ2-7; TRBD1 matches at 7 bases. This CDR3 comprises 15 residues. J lost 2 bases, V lost 3 bases, and 7 bases had no gene match. The germline V gene encodes CDR1 LNHDA and CDR2 SQIVND (reference sequence). The CDR3 DNA follows: TGTGCCAGTAGTATGCCCGGGACAGAGGCCTACGAGCAGTACTTC. Translating gives CASSMPGTEAYEQYF.

This sequence joins TRBV27 and TRBJ1-3; D remains unclear. V lost 6 bases to trimming and J lost 4 bases, with 10 bases between them. This CDR3 comprises 13 residues. Germline CDR1 MNHEY, CDR2 SMNVEV (reference sequence). The CDR3: CASSGLGGNTIYF. As DNA, the CDR3 is TGTGCCAGCAGCGGTCTGGGCGGAAACACCATATATTTT.

Concerning this clone itself: One junction end disagrees with the germline gene, perhaps due to a read error. V is TRBV10-3 and J is TRBJ1-2; TRBD1 is a possible D gene (5 bases). The CDR3 is made up of 11 amino acids. The germline gives CDR1 ENHRY, CDR2 SYGVKD. The DNA of the CDR3 is TGTGCCTTCAGGGTGGACGCCACCTACACCTTC. Translating it yields CAFRVDATYTF.

The gene calls are TRBV9 and TRBJ2-1, with D perhaps matching TRBD1 or TRBD2 (5 bases each). This CDR3 region has 15 residues. V gave up 4 bases and J gave up 2 bases, with 13 bases separating them. Germline values: CDR1 SGDLS, CDR2 YYNGEE. CDR3 loop: CASSPGSWAYNEQFF. CDR3 DNA sequence: TGTGCCAGCAGCCCAGGGAGTTGGGCCTACAATGAGCAGTTCTTC.

Comment on this clone: This CDR3 is also generated by other DNA sequences in the sample. The rearrangement joins TRBV12-3 or TRBV12-4 to TRBJ1-1, with a weak D call TRBD1 (5 bases). CDR3 length: 13 amino acids. Deletions cut 3 bases from V and 1 base from J, with 6 bases between. The CDR3 here is CASSFTGNTEAFF. CDR3 coding DNA: TGTGCCAGCAGTTTTACAGGGAACACTGAAGCTTTCTTT.

V usage is TRBV7-2 and J usage is TRBJ2-5; no definite D call. Germline CDR1 reads SGHTA; CDR2 reads FQGNSA. This CDR3 has 15 residues. V was pared by 4 bases and J by 4 bases, with 16 bases between. The CDR3 spells CASSYPLLGGETQYF. For the CDR3, the DNA is TGTGCCAGCAGCTACCCCCTCTTGGGCGGAGAGACCCAGTACTTC. Variable domain in full (rest from reference TRBV7-2 and TRBJ2-5): GAGVSQSPSNKVTEKGKDVELRCDPISGHTALYWYRQSLGQGLEFLIYFQGNSAPDKSGLPSDRFSAERTGGSVSTLTIQRTQQEDSAVYLCASSYPLLGGETQYFGPGTRLLVL.

This clone has just one count. The rearrangement joins TRBV5-1 to TRBJ1-1; TRBD1 might be the D (6 bases). Trimming removed 4 bases at V and 4 bases at J, with 11 bases between. Germline V gene lookup returns CDR1 SGHRS and CDR2 YFSETQ. The CDR3 is 13 residues long. CDR3 coding DNA: TGCGCCAGCAGCGAGTTACAGGGCACTGAAGCTTTCTTT. This encodes CASSELQGTEAFF.

The chain links TRBV5-1 to TRBJ1-1; 10 nucleotides agree with TRBD1. Germline CDR1 SGHRS, CDR2 YFSETQ. Trimming at V came to 0 bases and at J to 6 bases, leaving 5 bases not matched to a gene. The CDR3 loop spans 15 amino acids. Here the CDR3 reads CASSLGGTGVAEAFF. DNA for the CDR3: TGCGCCAGCAGCTTGGGCGGGACAGGGGTCGCTGAAGCTTTCTTT.

The chain carries TRBV5-1 and TRBJ1-6, with 7 bases that match TRBD1. The V segment lost 4 bases and the J segment 7 bases; nucleotides outside the gene matches: 8. Germline V gene data show CDR1 as SGHRS and CDR2 as YFSETQ. The CDR3 contains 15 residues. CDR3 loop: CASSPGDSSNSPLHF. The CDR3, as DNA: TGCGCCAGCAGCCCGGGGGACAGCTCAAATTCACCCCTCCACTTT.

The rearrangement joins TRBV6-5 to TRBJ2-1; D is unresolved. V lost 6 bases and J 5 bases, leaving 5 bases between the germline ends. There are 11 residues in the CDR3. Germline values: CDR1 MNHEY, CDR2 SVGAGI. CDR3 loop: CASSSNNEQFF. CDR3 nucleotides: TGTGCCAGCAGCTCTAACAATGAGCAGTTCTTC.

The chain combines TRBV25-1 with TRBJ2-7, with 8 nucleotides matching TRBD2. The CDR3 runs to 16 residues. The V and J ends lost 1 base and 0 bases, in that order; junction bases with no gene match: 5. Germline V gene sequence: CDR1 MGHDK, CDR2 SYGVNS. The CDR3 is CASSESGGIGSYEQYF. DNA of the CDR3: TGTGCCAGCAGTGAATCGGGGGGGATAGGCTCCTACGAGCAGTACTTC.